The 9 T cell receptor beta chains reported below all come from one sample, sequenced in a study of blood T cells in healthy people across ages. A J-beta primer mix and a sample-barcoded 5' primer were used in a second PCR of about 6 to 12 cycles. From the 5' RACE reads, TCRdb called clonotypes with MiXCR, one entry per CDR3 protein. In the table there are about 1.7 million distinct CDR3 sequences, over 25% of which are singletons. The sequenced sample was blood. The receptors originated from a woman aged 25-40 years in good health.

V is TRBV5-1 and J is TRBJ1-2; D is unclear. CDR1 SGHRS and CDR2 YFSETQ come from the germline V gene. V dropped 4 bases and J dropped 3 bases, with 19 bases sitting between them. The CDR3 loop spans 16 amino acids. The CDR3: CASSSGDTALYYGYTF. Written as DNA, the CDR3 is TGCGCCAGCAGCAGCGGAGACACGGCCTTATACTATGGCTACACCTTC.

The CDR3 DNA reads TGTGCCAGCTCGTCGACAGGGGGGTTAAATGAAAAACTGTTTTTT. It translates to CASSSTGGLNEKLFF. The chain is built from TRBV18 and TRBJ1-4; 9 bases fit TRBD1. The CDR3 extends over 15 amino acids. The germline CDR1 and CDR2 sequences are KGHSH and LQKENI. The trim removed 6 bases at V and 5 bases at J, leaving 7 bases unmatched. Complete variable domain (other parts from reference TRBV18 and TRBJ1-4): NAGVMQNPRHLVRRRGQEARLRCSPMKGHSHVYWYRQLPEEGLKFMVYLQKENIIDESGMPKERFSAEFPKEGPSILRIQQVVRGDSAAYFCASSSTGGLNEKLFFGSGTQLSVL.

This clonotype was seen a few times. The chain links TRBV20-1 to TRBJ2-3; either TRBD1 or TRBD2 may supply D (5 bases each). From germline, CDR1 is DFQATT and CDR2 SNEGSKA (reference sequence). The CDR3 consists of 13 residues. Trimming took 6 bases from V and 4 from J, leaving 14 bases between them. CDR3 in DNA: TGCAGTGCCCCGGGACCCCTGGCAGATACGCAGTATTTT. It is translated as CSAPGPLADTQYF.

The CDR3 spells CASSQNGEQFF. The CDR3 nucleotides are TGTGCCAGCAGTCAAAACGGAGAGCAGTTCTTC. V and J are TRBV11-3 and TRBJ2-1; D unresolved. The germline CDR1 and CDR2 sequences are SGHNT and YENEEA. V lost 6 bases and J lost 10, with 10 bases in between. The CDR3 has 11 amino acids.

The chain links TRBV12-3 or TRBV12-4 to TRBJ1-5; 7 bases match TRBD1. Trimming cost V 4 bases and J 5 bases; bases outside gene matches: 8. The CDR3 sequence is 15 residues long. In DNA, the CDR3 is TGTGCCAGCAGTTCACCCACAGGGGTGGATCAGCCCCAGCATTTT. This translates into CASSSPTGVDQPQHF.

The V gene is TRBV6-1, the J gene TRBJ1-2; D is perhaps TRBD1 (5 bases). Germline CDR1 and CDR2: MNHNS and SASEGT. The CDR3 covers 12 residues. V gave up 6 bases and J gave up 8 bases, with 13 bases separating them. The CDR3 spells CASRGEARGYTF. In DNA form, the CDR3 reads TGTGCCAGCAGGGGGGAGGCCAGAGGCTACACCTTC.

The V call is TRBV19, the J call TRBJ1-2; D ambiguous. V was pared by 7 bases and J by 2 bases, with 14 bases between. CDR3 length: 14 residues. CDR1 is LNHDA, CDR2 SQIVND, per germline (reference sequence). CDR3 sequence: CASMSGGRNYGYTF. CDR3 DNA sequence: TGTGCCAGTATGAGCGGCGGCAGGAACTATGGCTACACCTTC.

In this sample, this clonotype turned up a few times. The rearrangement joins TRBV24-1 to TRBJ2-2; 7 nucleotides align to TRBD2. J lost 0 bases, V lost 3 bases, and 3 bases had no gene match. The CDR3 length is 16 residues. Germline V gene sequence: CDR1 KGHDR, CDR2 SFDVKD. CDR3 in amino acids: CATSDRLAANTGELFF. CDR3 coding DNA: TGTGCCACCAGTGATCGACTAGCAGCGAACACCGGGGAGCTGTTTTTT.

The chain links TRBV20-1 to TRBJ1-1; the D is unclear. Trimming removed 3 bases at V and 7 bases at J, with 9 bases between. The CDR3 sequence is 11 residues long. Germline CDR1 DFQATT, CDR2 SNEGSKA (reference sequence). This chain's CDR3 is CSASDFDEAFF. The DNA for the CDR3 is TGCAGTGCTAGTGATTTTGATGAAGCTTTCTTT.